This paragraph covers one T cell receptor beta chain sequence. Antigen: not known. These data are taken from a study of CD8+CD57+ T cells in acquired aplastic anemia. Study results and limitations: Lower diversity marked CD8+CD57+ cells in patients, relative to total CD4+ and CD8+ pools. Fewer than 30 CD8+ CDR3 sequences were shared between patients and controls.

The germline V gene encodes CDR1 LNHDA and CDR2 SQIVND (reference sequence). The CDR3 consists of 14 residues. Trimming took 9 bases from V and 2 from J; bases not matched to a gene: 7. It was patients with CD8+CD57+ cell expansion by flow cytometry who were chosen for sequencing. Severe acquired aplastic anemia was present in all patients. Patients had not yet gotten any therapy when their blood was taken for sampling. CDR3 and TCR beta VDJ profiling relied on genomic DNA as the template. Each CDR3 protein is one row after TCRdb ran MiXCR on the reads. The table includes approximately 21,000 distinct CDR3 sequences, approximately 37% detected once.

The genes are TRBV19 and TRBJ2-1; TRBD1 matches 7 bases. Sequenced: CD8+CD57+ T cells sorted from PBMCs. As to subset: bead-enriched CD8+CD57+ effector memory T cells from SAA patients. This clonotype originated in a human donor with aplastic anemia. CDR3 sequence: CASQTGSPYNEQFF. CDR3 DNA sequence: TGTGCCAGCCAGACAGGGAGTCCCTACAATGAGCAGTTCTTC.